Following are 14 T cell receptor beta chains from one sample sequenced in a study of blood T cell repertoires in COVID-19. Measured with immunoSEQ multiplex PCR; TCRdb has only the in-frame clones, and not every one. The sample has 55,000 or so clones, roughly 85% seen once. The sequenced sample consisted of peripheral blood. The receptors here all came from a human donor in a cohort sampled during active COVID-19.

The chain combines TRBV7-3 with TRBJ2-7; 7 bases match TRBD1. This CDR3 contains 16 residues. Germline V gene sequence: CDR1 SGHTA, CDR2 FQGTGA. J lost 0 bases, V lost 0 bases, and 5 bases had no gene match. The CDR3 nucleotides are TGTGCCAGCAGCTTAACAGGGGACAGTGTCTCCTACGAGCAGTACTTC. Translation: CASSLTGDSVSYEQYF.

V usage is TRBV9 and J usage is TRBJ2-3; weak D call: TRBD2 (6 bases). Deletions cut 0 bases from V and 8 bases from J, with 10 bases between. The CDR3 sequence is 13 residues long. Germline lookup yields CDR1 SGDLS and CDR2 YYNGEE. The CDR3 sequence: CASSVAMEGTQYF. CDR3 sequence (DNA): TGTGCCAGCAGCGTAGCAATGGAGGGTACGCAGTATTTT.

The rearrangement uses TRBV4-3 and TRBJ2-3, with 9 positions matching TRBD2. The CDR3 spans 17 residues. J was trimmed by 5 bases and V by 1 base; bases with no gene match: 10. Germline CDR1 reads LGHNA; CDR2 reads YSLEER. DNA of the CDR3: TGCGCCAGCAGCCAAGGCCCCCTGCGGGAGGGCCGAGATACGCAGTATTTT. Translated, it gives CASSQGPLREGRDTQYF.

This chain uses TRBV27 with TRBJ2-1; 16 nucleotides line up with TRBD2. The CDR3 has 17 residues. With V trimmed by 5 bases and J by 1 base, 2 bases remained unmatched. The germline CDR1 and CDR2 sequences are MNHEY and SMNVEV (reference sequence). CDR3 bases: TGTGCCAGCAGTCAGGGACTAGCGGGAGGGTCCTACAATGAGCAGTTCTTC. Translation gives CASSQGLAGGSYNEQFF.

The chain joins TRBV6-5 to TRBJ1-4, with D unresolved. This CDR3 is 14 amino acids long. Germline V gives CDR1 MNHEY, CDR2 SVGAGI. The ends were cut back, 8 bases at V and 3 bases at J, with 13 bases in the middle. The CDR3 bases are TGTGCCAGCTCCCGAGGAGCAGCTAATGAAAAACTGTTTTTT. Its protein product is CASSRGAANEKLFF.

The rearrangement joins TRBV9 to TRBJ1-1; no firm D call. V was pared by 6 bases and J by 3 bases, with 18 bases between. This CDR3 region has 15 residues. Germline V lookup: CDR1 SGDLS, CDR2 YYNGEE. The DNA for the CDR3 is TGTGCCAGCACCCGTAGCGTATTAGGTGACACTGAAGCTTTCTTT. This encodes CASTRSVLGDTEAFF.

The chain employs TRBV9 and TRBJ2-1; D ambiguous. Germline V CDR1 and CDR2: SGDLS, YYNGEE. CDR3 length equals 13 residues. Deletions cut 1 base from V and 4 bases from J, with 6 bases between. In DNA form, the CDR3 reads TGTGCCAGCAGCGTAAACGGGTACAATGAGCAGTTCTTC. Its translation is CASSVNGYNEQFF.

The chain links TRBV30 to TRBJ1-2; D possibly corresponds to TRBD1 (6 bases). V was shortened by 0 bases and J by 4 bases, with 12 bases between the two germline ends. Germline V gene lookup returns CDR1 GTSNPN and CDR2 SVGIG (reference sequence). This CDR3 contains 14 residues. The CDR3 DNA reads TGTGCCTGGAGTGTACTAGGGGGTAGCTATGGCTACACCTTC. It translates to CAWSVLGGSYGYTF.

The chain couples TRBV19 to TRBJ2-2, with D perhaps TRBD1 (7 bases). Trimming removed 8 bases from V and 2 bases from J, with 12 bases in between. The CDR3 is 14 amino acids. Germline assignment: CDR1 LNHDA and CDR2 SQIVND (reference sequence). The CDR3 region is CASGGTENTGELFF. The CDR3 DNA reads TGTGCCAGTGGGGGGACAGAAAACACCGGGGAGCTGTTTTTT.

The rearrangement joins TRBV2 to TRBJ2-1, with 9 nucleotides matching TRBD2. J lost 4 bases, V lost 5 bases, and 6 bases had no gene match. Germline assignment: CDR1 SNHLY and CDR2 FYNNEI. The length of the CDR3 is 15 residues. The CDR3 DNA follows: TGTGCCAGCAGTAAGGGACTAGCCGAATACAATGAGCAGTTCTTC. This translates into CASSKGLAEYNEQFF.

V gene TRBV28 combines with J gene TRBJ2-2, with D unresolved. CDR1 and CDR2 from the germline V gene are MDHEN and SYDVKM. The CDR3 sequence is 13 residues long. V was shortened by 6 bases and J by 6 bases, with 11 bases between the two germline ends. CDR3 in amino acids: CASSSSAAGELFF. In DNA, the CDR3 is TGTGCCAGCAGCAGTTCCGCCGCCGGGGAGCTGTTTTTT.

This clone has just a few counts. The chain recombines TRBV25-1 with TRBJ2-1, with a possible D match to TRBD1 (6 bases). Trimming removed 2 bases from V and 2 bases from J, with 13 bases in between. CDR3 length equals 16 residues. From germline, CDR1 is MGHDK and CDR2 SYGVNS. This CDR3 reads CASSEVRGDTYNEQFF. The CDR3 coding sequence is TGTGCCAGCAGTGAAGTTAGAGGGGACACCTACAATGAGCAGTTCTTC.

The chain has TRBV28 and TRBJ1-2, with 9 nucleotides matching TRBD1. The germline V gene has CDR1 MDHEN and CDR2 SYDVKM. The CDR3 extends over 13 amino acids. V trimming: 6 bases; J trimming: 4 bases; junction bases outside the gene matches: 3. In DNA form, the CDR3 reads TGTGCCAGCAGGACAGGGGGGAGCTATGGCTACACCTTC. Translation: CASRTGGSYGYTF.

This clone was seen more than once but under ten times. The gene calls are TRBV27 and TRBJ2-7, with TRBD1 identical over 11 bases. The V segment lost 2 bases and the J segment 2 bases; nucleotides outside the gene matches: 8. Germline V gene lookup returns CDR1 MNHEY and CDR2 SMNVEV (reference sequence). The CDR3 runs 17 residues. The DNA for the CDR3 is TGTGCCAGCAGTTTAGGTTTCGGACAGGGGGCAACCTACGAGCAGTACTTC. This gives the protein CASSLGFGQGATYEQYF.